This T cell receptor beta chain was sequenced during a study of blood T cell repertoires in COVID-19 (TCRdb year 2020). About the investigation overall: Collaborator samples came from the United States, Italy and Spain and covered acute and convalescent phases of COVID-19. A freely available public database, intended as a resource for researchers studying the immune response to SARS-CoV-2, is where the repertoires were released. Sample metadata almost always included a de-identified subject ID, COVID-19 status, age in years and sex. Where available, HLA class I and class II types were obtained from metadata supplied by the sample provider rather than from assay-based typing. Deeply sampled blood TCRbeta repertoires from subjects exposed to, actively infected with, or recovered from COVID-19 were included in the dataset. Samples came from the ongoing ImmuneRACE study (first 160 participants) plus 1,254 subjects from 6 global collaborators. The prospective study material was composed of cDNA or gDNA derived from T cells, B-cell-depleted T cells, or PBMCs.

Reading from cysteine to phenylalanine, the CDR3 counts 13 amino acids. Only the CDR3 region is kept as DNA, spanning 39 bases read in frame from base 1. Trimming at the junction amounts to 3 bases on V and 4 bases on J, and the germline ends lie 8 bases apart. Points the paper makes about the study in general: The quantity of clinical and demographic metadata differed by source and by participant and was supplied without curation.

Whole blood was collected in K2EDTA tubes by collaborating institutions according to the institutions' own protocols. For TCRbeta analysis, collaborator samples were shipped as frozen whole blood, as isolated PBMCs, or as DNA extracted from either sample type. Comment on this clone: Its antigen is still unknown. No much larger clone is present one base from it, and per-base qualities are unavailable.

TCRbeta CDR3 regions were amplified from genomic DNA by means of the immunoSEQ Assay, a bias-controlled multiplex PCR. On the study's bioinformatics: Nucleated cell counts per sample were estimated from amplification of reference gene primers within the assay. To quantify the absolute abundance of each unique TCRbeta CDR3 rearrangement, sequence reads were collapsed and filtered. For each sample, productive Simpson clonality was calculated by taking the square root of Simpson's diversity index across productive rearrangements. Drawn from immuneACCESS, this table holds only the in-frame rearrangements with V and J called that TCRdb kept. Clones are partly lost; checked studies trace under half to an unresolved V gene and leave the rest unexplained. V and J calls and clone size are copied from that table; D and trimming were computed from the DNA. The sample data list some 150,000 clones, and roughly 82% of these were observed just once. The top ten constitute approximately 9.4% of the sample.

Material: peripheral blood. The sequence was obtained from a woman between 50 and 59 years old with acute or convalescent COVID-19. The chain couples TRBV12-3 or TRBV12-4 to TRBJ2-3, and perhaps TRBD2 as D gene, on 5 matching bases. The DNA sequence is as follows: TGTGCCAGCAGTTTTTGGGGAGCAGATACGCAGTATTTT. Its product reads: CASSFWGADTQYF.